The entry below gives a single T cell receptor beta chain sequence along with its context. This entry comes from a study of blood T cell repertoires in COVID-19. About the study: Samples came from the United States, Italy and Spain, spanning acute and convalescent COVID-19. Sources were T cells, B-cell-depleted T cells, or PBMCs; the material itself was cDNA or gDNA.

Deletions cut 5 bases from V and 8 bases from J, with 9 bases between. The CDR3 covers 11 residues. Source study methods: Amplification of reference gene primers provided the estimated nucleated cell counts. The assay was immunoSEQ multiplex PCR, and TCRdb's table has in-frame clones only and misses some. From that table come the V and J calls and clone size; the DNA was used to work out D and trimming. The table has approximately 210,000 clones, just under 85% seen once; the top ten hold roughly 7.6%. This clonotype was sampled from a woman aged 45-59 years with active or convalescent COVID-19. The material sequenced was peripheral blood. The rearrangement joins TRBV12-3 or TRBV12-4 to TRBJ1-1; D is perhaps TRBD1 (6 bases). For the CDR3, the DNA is TGTGCCAGCAGTGAGGACAGCGAAGCTTTCTTT. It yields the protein CASSEDSEAFF.